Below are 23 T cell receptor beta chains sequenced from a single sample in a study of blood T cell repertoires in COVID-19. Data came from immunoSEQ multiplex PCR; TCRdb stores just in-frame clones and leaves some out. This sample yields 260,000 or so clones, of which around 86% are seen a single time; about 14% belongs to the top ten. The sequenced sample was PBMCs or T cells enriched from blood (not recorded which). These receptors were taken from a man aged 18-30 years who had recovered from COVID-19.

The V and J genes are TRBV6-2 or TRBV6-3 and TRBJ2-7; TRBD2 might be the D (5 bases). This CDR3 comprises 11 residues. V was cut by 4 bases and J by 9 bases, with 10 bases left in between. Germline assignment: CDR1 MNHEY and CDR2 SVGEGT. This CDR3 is CASSFGAGQYF. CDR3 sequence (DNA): TGTGCCAGCAGTTTCGGTGCGGGGCAGTACTTC.

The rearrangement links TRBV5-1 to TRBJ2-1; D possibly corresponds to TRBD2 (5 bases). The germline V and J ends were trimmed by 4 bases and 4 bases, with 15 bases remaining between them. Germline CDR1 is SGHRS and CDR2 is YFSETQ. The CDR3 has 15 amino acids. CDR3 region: CASSQTGGSYNEQFF. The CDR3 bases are TGCGCCAGCAGCCAGACCGGAGGATCTTACAATGAGCAGTTCTTC.

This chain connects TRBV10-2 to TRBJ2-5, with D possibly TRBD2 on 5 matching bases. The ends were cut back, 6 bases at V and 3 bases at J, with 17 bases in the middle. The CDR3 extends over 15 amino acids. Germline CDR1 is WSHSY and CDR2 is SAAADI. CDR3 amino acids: CASRSLEPGKETQYF. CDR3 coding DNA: TGCGCCAGCAGGAGCTTGGAGCCCGGGAAAGAGACCCAGTACTTC.

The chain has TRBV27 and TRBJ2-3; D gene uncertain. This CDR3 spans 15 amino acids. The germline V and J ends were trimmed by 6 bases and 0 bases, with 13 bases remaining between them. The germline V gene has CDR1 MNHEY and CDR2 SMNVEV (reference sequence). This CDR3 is CASRKLETSTDTQYF. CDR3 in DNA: TGTGCCAGCAGAAAACTGGAGACTAGCACAGATACGCAGTATTTT.

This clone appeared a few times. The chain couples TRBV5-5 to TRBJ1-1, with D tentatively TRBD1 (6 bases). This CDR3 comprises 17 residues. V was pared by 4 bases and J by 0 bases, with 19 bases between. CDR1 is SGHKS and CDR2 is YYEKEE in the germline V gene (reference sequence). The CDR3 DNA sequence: TGTGCCAGCAGCCGGATAATACAGGGCTTGATGAACACTGAAGCTTTCTTT. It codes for CASSRIIQGLMNTEAFF. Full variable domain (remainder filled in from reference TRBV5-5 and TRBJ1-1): DAGVTQSPTHLIKTRGQQVTLRCSPISGHKSVSWYQQVLGQGPQFIFQYYEKEERGRGNFPDRFSARQFPNYSSELNVNALLLGDSALYLCASSRIIQGLMNTEAFFGQGTRLTVV.

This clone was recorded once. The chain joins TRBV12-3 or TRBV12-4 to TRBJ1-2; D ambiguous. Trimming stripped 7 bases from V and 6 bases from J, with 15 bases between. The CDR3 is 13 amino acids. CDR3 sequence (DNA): TGTGCCAGCACCAGCGGAGTGTCGGATGGCTACACCTTC. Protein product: CASTSGVSDGYTF.

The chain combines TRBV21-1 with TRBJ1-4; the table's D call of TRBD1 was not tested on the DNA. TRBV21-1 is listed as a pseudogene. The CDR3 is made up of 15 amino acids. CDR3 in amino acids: CASSNCVRVEEKLFF. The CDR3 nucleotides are TGTGCCAGCAGCAATTGTGTCAGGGTGGAAGAAAAACTGTTTTTT.

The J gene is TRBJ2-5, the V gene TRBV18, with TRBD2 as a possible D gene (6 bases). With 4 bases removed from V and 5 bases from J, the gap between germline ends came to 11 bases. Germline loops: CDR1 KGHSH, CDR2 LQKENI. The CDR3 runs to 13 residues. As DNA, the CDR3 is TGTGCCAGCTCACTACGGGACTCGGAGACCCAGTACTTC. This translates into CASSLRDSETQYF.

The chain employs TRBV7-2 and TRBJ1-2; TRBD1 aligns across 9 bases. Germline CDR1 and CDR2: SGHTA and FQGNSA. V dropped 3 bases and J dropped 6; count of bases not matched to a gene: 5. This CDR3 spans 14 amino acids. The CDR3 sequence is CASSFIQGADGYTF. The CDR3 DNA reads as TGTGCCAGCAGCTTCATACAGGGGGCTGATGGCTACACCTTC.

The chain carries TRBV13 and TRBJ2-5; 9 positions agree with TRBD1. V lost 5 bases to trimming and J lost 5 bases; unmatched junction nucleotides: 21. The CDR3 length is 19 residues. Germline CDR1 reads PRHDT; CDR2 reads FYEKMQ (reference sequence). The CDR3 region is CASSAGQGDRDYRRETQYF. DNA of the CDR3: TGTGCCAGCAGCGCGGGACAGGGTGATAGGGACTACCGTAGGGAGACCCAGTACTTC.

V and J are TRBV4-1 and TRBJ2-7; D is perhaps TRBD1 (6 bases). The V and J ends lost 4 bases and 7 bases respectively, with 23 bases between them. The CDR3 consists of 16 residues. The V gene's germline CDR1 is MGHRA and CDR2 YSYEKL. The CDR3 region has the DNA TGCGCCAGCAGCCCCAGGGGCGGGCCTCGCTTTGGGGAGCAGTACTTC. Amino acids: CASSPRGGPRFGEQYF.

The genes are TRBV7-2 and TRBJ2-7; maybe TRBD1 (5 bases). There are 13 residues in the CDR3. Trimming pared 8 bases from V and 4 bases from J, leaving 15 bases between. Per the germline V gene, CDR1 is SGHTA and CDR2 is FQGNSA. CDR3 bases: TGTGCCAGCTCCCCTCAAAGGGGTTACGAGCAGTACTTC. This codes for CASSPQRGYEQYF.

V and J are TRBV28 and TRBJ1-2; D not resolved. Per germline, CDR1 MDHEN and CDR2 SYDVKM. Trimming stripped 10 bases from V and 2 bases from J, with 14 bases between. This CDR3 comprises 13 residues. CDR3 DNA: TGTGCCACTCCCGGTGACAAGAACTATGGCTACACCTTC. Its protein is CATPGDKNYGYTF.

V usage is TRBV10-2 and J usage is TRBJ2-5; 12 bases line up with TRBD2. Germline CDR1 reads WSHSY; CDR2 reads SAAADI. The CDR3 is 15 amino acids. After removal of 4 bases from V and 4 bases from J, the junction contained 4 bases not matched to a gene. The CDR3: CASSAGTSGRETQYF. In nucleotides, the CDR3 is TGCGCCAGCAGTGCTGGGACTAGCGGGCGAGAGACCCAGTACTTC.

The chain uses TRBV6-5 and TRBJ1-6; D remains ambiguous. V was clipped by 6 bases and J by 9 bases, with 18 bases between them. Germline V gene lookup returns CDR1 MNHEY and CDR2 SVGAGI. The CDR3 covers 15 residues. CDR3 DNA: TGTGCCAGCAGCTTTATAGGCGAACCGGGTTCACCCCTCCACTTT. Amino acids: CASSFIGEPGSPLHF.

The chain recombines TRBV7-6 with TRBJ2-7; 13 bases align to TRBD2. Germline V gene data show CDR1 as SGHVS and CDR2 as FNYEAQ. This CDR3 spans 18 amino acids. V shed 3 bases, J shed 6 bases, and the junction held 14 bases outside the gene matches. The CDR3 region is CASSFGLAGVPLEGEQYF. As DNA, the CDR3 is TGTGCCAGCAGCTTCGGACTAGCGGGAGTTCCGCTCGAGGGCGAGCAGTACTTC.

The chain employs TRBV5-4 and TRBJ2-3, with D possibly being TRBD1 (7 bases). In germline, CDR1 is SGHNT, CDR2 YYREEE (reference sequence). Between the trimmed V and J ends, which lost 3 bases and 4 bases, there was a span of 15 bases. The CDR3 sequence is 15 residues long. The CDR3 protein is CASSSTGWEADTQYF. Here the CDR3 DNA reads TGTGCCAGCAGCTCGACAGGGTGGGAGGCAGATACGCAGTATTTT.

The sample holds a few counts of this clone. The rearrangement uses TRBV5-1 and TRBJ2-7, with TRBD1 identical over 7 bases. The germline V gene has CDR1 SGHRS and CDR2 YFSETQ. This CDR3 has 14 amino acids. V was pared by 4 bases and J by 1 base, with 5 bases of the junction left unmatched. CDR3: CASSLTGLSYEQYF. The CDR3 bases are TGCGCCAGCAGCCTGACAGGGTTGTCCTACGAGCAGTACTTC.

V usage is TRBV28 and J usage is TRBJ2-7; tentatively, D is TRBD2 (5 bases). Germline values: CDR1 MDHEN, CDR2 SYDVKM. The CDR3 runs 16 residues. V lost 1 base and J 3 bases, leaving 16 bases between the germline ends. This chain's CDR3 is CASSLYPRDRLYEQYF. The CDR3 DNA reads TGTGCCAGCAGTTTATACCCGAGGGATAGACTCTACGAGCAGTACTTC.

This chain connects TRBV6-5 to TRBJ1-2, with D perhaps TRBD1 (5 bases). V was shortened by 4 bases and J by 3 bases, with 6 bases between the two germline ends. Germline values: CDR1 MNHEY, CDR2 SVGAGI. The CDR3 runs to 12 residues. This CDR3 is CASSSGYYGYTF. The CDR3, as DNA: TGTGCCAGCAGTTCAGGGTACTATGGCTACACCTTC.

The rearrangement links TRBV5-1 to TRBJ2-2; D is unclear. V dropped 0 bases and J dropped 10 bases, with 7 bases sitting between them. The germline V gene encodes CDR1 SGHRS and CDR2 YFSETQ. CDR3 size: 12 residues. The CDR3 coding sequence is TGCGCCAGCAGCTTGGATTACAAGGAGCTGTTTTTT. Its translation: CASSLDYKELFF.

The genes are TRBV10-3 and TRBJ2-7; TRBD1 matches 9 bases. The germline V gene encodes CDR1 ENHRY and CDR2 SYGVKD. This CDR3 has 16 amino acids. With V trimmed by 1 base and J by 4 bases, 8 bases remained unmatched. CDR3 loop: CAISEYLTGGSYEQYF. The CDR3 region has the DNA TGTGCCATCAGTGAGTATTTGACAGGGGGGTCGTACGAGCAGTACTTC.

The CDR3 loop reads CASSIGIGHNTEAFF. CDR3 DNA: TGTGCCAGTAGTATAGGAATTGGGCACAACACTGAAGCTTTCTTT. The chain has TRBV19 and TRBJ1-1; D call uncertain. Between the trimmed V and J ends, which lost 1 base and 2 bases, there was a span of 11 bases. This CDR3 is built from 15 residues. Germline CDR1 and CDR2: LNHDA and SQIVND (reference sequence). Full variable domain (outside the CDR3, taken from reference TRBV19 and TRBJ1-1): DGGITQSPKYLFRKEGQNVTLSCEQNLNHDAMYWYRQDPGQGLRLIYYSQIVNDFQKGDIAEGYSVSREKKESFPLTVTSAQKNPTAFYLCASSIGIGHNTEAFFGQGTRLTVV.